The 8 T cell receptor beta chains below come from one sample, sequenced in a study of cytomegalovirus exposure and HLA in healthy donors. The study ran its PCR with 60 Vbeta and 13 Jbeta primers. Data came from immunoSEQ multiplex PCR; TCRdb stores just in-frame clones and leaves some out. The sample includes some 100,000 clones, roughly 70% seen only once; the top ten take around 16%. Sample: PBMCs. The receptors were gathered from a woman between 18 and 29 years old in good health and CMV-seropositive.

V is TRBV4-2 and J is TRBJ2-6; 7 bases are a match to TRBD1. Germline V lookup: CDR1 LGHNA, CDR2 YNFKEQ. Trimming removed 3 bases from V and 2 bases from J; junction bases left unmatched: 7. The CDR3 length is 17 residues. CDR3 DNA: TGTGCCAGCAGCCAGTATCGTCAGGGGGCTGGGGCCAACGTCCTGACTTTC. This encodes CASSQYRQGAGANVLTF.

The chain employs TRBV7-9 and TRBJ1-1, with a possible D match to TRBD1 (5 bases). This CDR3 comprises 15 residues. V lost 4 bases and J lost 6, with 18 bases in between. In germline, CDR1 is SEHNR, CDR2 FQNEAQ (reference sequence). The CDR3 is CASSSHWGSGAEAFF. In DNA, the CDR3 is TGTGCCAGCAGCTCCCACTGGGGGTCGGGAGCTGAAGCTTTCTTT.

The chain joins TRBV7-3 to TRBJ2-5; 11 bases are shared with TRBD1. V shed 4 bases, J shed 3 bases, and the junction held 7 bases outside the gene matches. CDR3 length equals 16 residues. CDR1 is SGHTA, CDR2 FQGTGA, per germline. This CDR3 reads CASSSGQGASKETQYF. The DNA for the CDR3 is TGTGCCAGCAGCTCCGGACAGGGGGCGTCCAAAGAGACCCAGTACTTC.

The DNA of the CDR3 is TGTGCCAGCAGCTCTAGCGGGACTTACACAGATACGCAGTATTTT. Its protein product is CASSSSGTYTDTQYF. The chain uses TRBV5-4 and TRBJ2-3, with 9 bases matching TRBD2. Germline V lookup: CDR1 SGHNT, CDR2 YYREEE (reference sequence). The CDR3 has 15 amino acids. Trimming took 3 bases from V and 2 from J; bases not matched to a gene: 4.

The chain employs TRBV30 and TRBJ2-7; 12 nucleotides align to TRBD2. The CDR3 has 15 amino acids. Germline-derived CDR1 and CDR2 are GTSNPN and SVGIG (reference sequence). J gave up 7 bases and V 0 bases, and 7 bases lay outside the gene matches. The CDR3 loop reads CAWSVGTSGRMEQYF. Here the CDR3 DNA reads TGTGCCTGGAGTGTAGGTACTAGCGGGAGGATGGAGCAGTACTTC. Based on the CDR3 plus reference TRBV30 and TRBJ2-7, the full variable domain is SQTIHQWPATLVQPVGSPLSLECTVEGTSNPNLYWYRQAAGRGLQLLFYSVGIGQISSEVPQNLSASRPQDRQFILSSKKLLLSDSGFYLCAWSVGTSGRMEQYFGPGTRLTVT.

This chain uses TRBV4-2 with TRBJ2-4, with TRBD2 identical over 9 bases. Germline V lookup: CDR1 LGHNA, CDR2 YNFKEQ. The CDR3 contains 18 residues. V shed 0 bases and J 2 bases; nucleotides not matched to a gene: 8. The chain's CDR3 is CASSQDQAGGRPKNIQYF. CDR3 coding DNA: TGTGCCAGCAGCCAAGATCAGGCGGGGGGGAGGCCCAAAAACATTCAGTACTTC.

This clone was detected a few times. V and J are TRBV28 and TRBJ2-5, with 7 nucleotides matching TRBD2. CDR3 length: 16 residues. The germline CDR1 and CDR2 sequences are MDHEN and SYDVKM. V trimming: 6 bases; J trimming: 4 bases; junction bases outside the gene matches: 14. CDR3 in amino acids: CASSTSGGSKRETQYF. DNA of the CDR3: TGTGCCAGCAGCACGAGTGGCGGGAGCAAACGAGAGACCCAGTACTTC.

V is TRBV30 and J is TRBJ2-2; D is possibly TRBD2 (7 bases). With 8 bases removed from V and 1 base from J, the gap between germline ends came to 17 bases. The CDR3 spans 15 residues. The germline V gene has CDR1 GTSNPN and CDR2 SVGIG (reference sequence). The CDR3 nucleotides read TGTGCCCAGAGGGGGGGGAAGAGGAACACCGGGGAGCTGTTTTTT. Translated, it gives CAQRGGKRNTGELFF.